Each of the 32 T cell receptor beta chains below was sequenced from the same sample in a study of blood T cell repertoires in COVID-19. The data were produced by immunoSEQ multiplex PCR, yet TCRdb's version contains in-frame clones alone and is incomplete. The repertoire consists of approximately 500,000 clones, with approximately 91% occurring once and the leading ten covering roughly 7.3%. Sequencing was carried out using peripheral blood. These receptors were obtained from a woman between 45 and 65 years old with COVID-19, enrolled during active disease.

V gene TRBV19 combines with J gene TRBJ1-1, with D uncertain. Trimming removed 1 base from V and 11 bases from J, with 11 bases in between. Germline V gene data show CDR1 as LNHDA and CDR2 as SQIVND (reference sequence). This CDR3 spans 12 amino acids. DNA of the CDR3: TGTGCCAGTAGTATAGTCGCCAACCGGGCTTTCTTT. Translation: CASSIVANRAFF.

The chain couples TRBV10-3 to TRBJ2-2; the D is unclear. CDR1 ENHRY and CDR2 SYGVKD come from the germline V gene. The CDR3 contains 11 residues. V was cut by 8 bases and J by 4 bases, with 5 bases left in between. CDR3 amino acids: CAISSTGELFF. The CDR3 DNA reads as TGTGCCATCTCGAGCACCGGGGAGCTGTTTTTT.

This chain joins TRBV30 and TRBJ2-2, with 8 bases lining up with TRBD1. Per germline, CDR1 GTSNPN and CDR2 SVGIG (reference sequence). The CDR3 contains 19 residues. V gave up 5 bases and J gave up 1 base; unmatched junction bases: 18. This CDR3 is CAWLKVFETGAKNTGELFF. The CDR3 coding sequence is TGTGCCTGGCTTAAAGTTTTCGAGACAGGGGCGAAGAACACCGGGGAGCTGTTTTTT.

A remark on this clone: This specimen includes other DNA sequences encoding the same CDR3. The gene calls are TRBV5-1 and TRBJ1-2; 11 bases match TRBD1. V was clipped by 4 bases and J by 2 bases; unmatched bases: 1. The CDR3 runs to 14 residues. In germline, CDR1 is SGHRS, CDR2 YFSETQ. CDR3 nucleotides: TGCGCCAGCAGCAGGGACAGGGGGAACTATGGCTACACCTTC. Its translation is CASSRDRGNYGYTF.

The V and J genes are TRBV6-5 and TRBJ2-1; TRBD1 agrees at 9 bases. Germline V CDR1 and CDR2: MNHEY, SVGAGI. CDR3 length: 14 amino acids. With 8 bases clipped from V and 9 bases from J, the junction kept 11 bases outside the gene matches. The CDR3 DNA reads TGTGCCAGCTCCCGGGACAGGGTTTCGATTGAGCAGTTCTTC. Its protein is CASSRDRVSIEQFF.

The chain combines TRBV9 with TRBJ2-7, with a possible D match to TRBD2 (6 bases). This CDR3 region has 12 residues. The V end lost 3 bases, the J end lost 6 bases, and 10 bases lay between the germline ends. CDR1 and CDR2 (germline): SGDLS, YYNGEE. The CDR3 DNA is TGTGCCAGCAGCGAGGGAGGCGGCGAGCAGTACTTC. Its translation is CASSEGGGEQYF.

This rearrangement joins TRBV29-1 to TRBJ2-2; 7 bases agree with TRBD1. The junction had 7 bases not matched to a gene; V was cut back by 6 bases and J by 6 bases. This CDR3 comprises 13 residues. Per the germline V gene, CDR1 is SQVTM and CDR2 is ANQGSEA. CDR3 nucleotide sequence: TGCAGCGTCCAAGACAGGGAAGCCGGGGAGCTGTTTTTT. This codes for CSVQDREAGELFF.

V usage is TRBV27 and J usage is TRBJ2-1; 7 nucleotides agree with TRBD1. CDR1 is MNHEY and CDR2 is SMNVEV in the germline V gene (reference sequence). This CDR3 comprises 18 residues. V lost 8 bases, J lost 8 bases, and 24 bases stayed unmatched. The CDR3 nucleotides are TGTGCCAGCCGTCGGTGGGGCAGGGGGATTGGGTCTATCGATGAGCAGTTCTTC. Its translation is CASRRWGRGIGSIDEQFF.

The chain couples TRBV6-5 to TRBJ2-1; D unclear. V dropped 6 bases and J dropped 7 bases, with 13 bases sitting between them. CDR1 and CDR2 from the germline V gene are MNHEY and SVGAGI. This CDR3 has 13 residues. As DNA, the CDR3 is TGTGCCAGCAGCCGTCTTCCTAGTAATGAGCAGTTCTTC. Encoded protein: CASSRLPSNEQFF.

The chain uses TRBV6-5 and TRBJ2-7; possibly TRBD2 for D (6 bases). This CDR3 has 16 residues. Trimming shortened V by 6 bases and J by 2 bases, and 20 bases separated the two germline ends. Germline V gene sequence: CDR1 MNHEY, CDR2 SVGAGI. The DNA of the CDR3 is TGTGCCAGCAGCTACGAAATGGGCGGGAAGGCCTACGAGCAGTACTTC. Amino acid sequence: CASSYEMGGKAYEQYF.

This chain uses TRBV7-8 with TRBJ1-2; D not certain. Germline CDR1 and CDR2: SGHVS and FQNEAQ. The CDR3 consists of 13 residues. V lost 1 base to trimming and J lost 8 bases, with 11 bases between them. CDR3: CASSLVGTGGYTF. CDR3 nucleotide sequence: TGTGCCAGCAGCTTAGTAGGCACCGGGGGCTACACCTTC.

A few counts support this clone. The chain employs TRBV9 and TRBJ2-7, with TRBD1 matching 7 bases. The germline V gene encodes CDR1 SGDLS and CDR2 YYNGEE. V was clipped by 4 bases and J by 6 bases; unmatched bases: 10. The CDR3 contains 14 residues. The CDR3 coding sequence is TGTGCCAGCAGCCCGGGACAGCGGCCAGCCGAGCAGTACTTC. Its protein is CASSPGQRPAEQYF.

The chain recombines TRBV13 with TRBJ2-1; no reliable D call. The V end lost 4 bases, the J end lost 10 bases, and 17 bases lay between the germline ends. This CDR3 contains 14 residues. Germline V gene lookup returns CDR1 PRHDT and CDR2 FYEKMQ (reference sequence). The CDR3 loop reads CASSYELSRQEQFF. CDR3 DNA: TGTGCCAGCAGCTATGAACTATCCCGCCAGGAGCAGTTCTTC.

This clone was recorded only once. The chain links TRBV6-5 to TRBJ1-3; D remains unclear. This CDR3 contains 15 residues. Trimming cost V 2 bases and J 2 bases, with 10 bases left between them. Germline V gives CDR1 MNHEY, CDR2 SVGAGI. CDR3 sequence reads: CASSYEGGAGNTIYF. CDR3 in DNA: TGTGCCAGCAGTTACGAAGGAGGAGCTGGAAACACCATATATTTT.

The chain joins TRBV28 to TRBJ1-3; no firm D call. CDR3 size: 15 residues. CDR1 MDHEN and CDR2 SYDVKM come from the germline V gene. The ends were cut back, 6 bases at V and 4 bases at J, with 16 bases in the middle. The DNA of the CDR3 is TGTGCCAGCAGACTCCCCGGGGAAGTGGGAAACACCATATATTTT. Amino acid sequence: CASRLPGEVGNTIYF.

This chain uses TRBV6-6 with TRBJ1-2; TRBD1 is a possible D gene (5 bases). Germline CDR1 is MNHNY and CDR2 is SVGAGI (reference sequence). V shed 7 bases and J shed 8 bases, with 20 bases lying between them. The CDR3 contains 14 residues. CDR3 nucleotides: TGTGCCAGCACCTCCCCCCAGAGGGGAGGAGGCTACACCTTC. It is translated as CASTSPQRGGGYTF.

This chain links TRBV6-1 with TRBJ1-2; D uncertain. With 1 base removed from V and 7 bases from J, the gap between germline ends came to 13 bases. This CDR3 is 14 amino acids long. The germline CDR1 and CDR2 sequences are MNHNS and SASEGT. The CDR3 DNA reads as TGTGCCAGCAGTGAAGGAGGAGGGTCGGGTGGCTACACCTTC. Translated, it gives CASSEGGGSGGYTF.

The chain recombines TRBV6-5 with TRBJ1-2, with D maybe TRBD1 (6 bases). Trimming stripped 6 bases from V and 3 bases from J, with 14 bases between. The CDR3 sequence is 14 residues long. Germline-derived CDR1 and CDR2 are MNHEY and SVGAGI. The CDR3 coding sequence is TGTGCCAGCAGCTATCTCAGACAGGACTATGGCTACACCTTC. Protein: CASSYLRQDYGYTF.

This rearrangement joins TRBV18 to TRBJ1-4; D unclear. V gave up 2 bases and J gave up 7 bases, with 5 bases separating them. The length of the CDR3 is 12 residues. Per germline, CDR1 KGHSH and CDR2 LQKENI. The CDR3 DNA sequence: TGTGCCAGCTCACCAGCGGGTGAAAAACTGTTTTTT. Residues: CASSPAGEKLFF.

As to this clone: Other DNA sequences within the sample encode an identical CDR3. Here the CDR3 DNA reads TGTGCCAGCAGCCCCCGGGACAGGGCTTACGAGCAGTACTTC. Its protein is CASSPRDRAYEQYF. This sequence joins TRBV7-9 and TRBJ2-7; 9 bases map to TRBD1. Germline lookup yields CDR1 SEHNR and CDR2 FQNEAQ (reference sequence). V trimming: 5 bases; J trimming: 4 bases; junction bases outside the gene matches: 6. The CDR3 extends over 14 amino acids.

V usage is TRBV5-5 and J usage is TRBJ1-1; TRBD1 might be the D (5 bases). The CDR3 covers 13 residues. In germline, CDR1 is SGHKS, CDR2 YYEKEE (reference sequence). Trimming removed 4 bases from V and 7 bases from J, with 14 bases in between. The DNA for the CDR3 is TGTGCCAGCAGCCCCCGGGGGAGGGGTGAAGCTTTCTTT. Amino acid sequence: CASSPRGRGEAFF.

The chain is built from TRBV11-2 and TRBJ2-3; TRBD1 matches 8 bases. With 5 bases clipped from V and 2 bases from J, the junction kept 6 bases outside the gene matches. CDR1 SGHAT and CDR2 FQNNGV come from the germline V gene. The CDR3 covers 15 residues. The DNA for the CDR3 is TGTGCCAGCAGCCCCACGGGACAGGACACAGATACGCAGTATTTT. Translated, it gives CASSPTGQDTDTQYF.

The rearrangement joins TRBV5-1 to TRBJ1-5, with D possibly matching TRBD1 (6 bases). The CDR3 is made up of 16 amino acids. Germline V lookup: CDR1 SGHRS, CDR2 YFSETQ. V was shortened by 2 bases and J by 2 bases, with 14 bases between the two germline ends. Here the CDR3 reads CASSFHRVVGNQPQHF. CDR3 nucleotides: TGCGCCAGCAGCTTTCACAGGGTAGTCGGCAATCAGCCCCAGCATTTT.

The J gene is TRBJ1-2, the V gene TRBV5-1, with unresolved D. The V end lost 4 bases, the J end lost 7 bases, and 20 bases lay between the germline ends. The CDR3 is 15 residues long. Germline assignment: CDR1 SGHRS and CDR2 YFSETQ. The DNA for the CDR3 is TGCGCCAGCAGCCCCCGTCGGGGAAACAACGCTGGCTACACCTTC. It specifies CASSPRRGNNAGYTF.

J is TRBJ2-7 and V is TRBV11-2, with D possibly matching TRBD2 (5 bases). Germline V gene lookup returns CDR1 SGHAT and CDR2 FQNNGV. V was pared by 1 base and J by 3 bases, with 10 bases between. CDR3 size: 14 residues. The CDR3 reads CASSLAGVLYEQYF. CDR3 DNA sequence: TGTGCCAGCAGCTTAGCCGGGGTCCTCTACGAGCAGTACTTC.

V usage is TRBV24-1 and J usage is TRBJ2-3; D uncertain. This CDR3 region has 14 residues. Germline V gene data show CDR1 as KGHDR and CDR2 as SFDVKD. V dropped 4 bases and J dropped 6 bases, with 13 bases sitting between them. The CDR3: CATSEFDNPDTQYF. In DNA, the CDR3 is TGTGCCACCAGTGAATTCGACAACCCTGATACGCAGTATTTT.

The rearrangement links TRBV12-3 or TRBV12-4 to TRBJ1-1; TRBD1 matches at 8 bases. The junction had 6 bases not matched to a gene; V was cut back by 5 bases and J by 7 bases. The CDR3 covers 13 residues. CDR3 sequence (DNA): TGTGCCAGCAGTATCGGACAGGGAGGTGAAGCTTTCTTT. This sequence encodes CASSIGQGGEAFF.

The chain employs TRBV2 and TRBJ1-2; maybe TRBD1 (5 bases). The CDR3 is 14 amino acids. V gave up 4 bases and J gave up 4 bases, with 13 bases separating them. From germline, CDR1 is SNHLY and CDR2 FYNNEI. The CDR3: CASSVGVVIYGYTF. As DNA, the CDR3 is TGTGCCAGCAGTGTAGGGGTAGTCATCTATGGCTACACCTTC.

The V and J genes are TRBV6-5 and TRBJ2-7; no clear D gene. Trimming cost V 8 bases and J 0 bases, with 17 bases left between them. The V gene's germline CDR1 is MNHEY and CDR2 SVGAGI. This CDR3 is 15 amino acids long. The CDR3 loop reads CASAVPIDISYEQYF. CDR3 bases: TGTGCCAGCGCCGTCCCCATCGACATCTCCTACGAGCAGTACTTC.

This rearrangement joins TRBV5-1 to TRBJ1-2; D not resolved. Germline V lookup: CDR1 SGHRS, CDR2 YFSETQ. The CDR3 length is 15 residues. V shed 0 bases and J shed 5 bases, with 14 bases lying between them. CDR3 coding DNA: TGCGCCAGCAGCTTGGTGCTTAACGGTGCTTATGGCTACACCTTC. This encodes CASSLVLNGAYGYTF.

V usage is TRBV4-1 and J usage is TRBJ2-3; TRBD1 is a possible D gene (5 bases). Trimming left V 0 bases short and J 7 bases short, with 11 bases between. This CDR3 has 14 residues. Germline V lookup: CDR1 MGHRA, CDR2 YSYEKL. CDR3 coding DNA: TGCGCCAGCAGCCAAGAGCAGGGTGGGTATACGCAGTATTTT. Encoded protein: CASSQEQGGYTQYF.

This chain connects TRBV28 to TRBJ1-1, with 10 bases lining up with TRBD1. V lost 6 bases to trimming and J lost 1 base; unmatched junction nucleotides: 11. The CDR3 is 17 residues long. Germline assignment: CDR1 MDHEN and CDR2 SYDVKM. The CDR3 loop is CASSPGTGASWNTEAFF. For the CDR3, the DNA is TGTGCCAGCAGCCCTGGGACAGGGGCCAGCTGGAACACTGAAGCTTTCTTT.